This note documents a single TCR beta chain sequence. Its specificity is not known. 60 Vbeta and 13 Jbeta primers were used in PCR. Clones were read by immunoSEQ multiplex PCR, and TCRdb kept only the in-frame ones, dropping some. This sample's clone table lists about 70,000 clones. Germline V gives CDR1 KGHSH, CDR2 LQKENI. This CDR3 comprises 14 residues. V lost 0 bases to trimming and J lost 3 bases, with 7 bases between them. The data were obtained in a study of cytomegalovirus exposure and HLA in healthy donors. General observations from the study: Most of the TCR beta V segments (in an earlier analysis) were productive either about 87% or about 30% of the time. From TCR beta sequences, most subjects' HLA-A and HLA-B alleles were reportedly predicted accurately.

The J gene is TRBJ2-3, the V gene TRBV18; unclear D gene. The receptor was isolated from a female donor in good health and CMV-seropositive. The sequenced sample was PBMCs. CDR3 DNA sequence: TGTGCCAGCTCACCACCTAGCTCTACAGATACGCAGTATTTT. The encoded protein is CASSPPSSTDTQYF.